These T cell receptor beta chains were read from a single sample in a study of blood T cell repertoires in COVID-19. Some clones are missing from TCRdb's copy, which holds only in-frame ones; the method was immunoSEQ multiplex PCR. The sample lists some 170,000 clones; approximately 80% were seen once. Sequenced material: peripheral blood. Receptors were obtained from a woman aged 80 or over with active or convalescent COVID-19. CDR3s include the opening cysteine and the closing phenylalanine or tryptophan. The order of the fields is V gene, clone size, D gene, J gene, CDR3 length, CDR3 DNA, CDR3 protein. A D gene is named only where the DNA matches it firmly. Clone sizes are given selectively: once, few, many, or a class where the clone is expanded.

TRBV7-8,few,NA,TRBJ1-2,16,TGTGCCAGCAGCTTAGCGCAGGCAGGGACTAACTATGGCTACACCTTC,CASSLAQAGTNYGYTF
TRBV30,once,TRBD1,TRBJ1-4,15,TGTGCCTGGAGCCGGACAGGGGGGGGGAATGAAAAACTGTTTTTT,CAWSRTGGGNEKLFF
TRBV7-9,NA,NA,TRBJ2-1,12,TGTGCCAGCAGCTTCTCGCGGGAACGGCAGTTCTTC,CASSFSRERQFF
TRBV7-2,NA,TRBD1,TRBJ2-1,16,TGTGCCAGCAGCTACATCCCGGGACAGGGAGGCAATGAGCAGTTCTTC,CASSYIPGQGGNEQFF
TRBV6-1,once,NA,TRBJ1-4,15,TGTGCCAGCAGTGAAGGGACAGCCCTCAGTGAAAAACTGTTTTTT,CASSEGTALSEKLFF
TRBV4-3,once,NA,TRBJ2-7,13,TGCGCCAGCAGCCAAACTCCCCGAGGCGAGCAGTACTTC,CASSQTPRGEQYF
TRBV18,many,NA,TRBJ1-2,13,TGTGCCAGCTCACCACACAGGGACTATGGCTACACCTTC,CASSPHRDYGYTF
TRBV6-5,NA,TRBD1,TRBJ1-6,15,TGTGCCAGCAGGGGTGGGACAGTTTATAATTCACCCCTCCACTTT,CASRGGTVYNSPLHF
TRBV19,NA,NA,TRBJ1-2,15,TGTGCCAGTAGTATAGATGGACAGACCAGATATGGCTACACCTTC,CASSIDGQTRYGYTF
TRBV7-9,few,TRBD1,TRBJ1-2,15,TGTGCCAGCAGCTTAGGCGACAGGGGTGGCTATGGCTACACCTTC,CASSLGDRGGYGYTF
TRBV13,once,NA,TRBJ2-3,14,TGTGCCAGCAGCTATCGTTCGGGGGCAGATACGCAGTATTTT,CASSYRSGADTQYF
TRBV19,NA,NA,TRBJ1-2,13,TGTGCCAGTAGTCCTTCGACAGCATATGGCTACACCTTC,CASSPSTAYGYTF
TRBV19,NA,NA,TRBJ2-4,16,TGTGCCAGTAGTCCACCCTGGACAGTTACCAAAAACATTCAGTACTTC,CASSPPWTVTKNIQYF
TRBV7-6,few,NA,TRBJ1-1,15,TGTGCCAGCAGCCCAGGGTCGGAGATGAACACTGAAGCTTTCTTT,CASSPGSEMNTEAFF
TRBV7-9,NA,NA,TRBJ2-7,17,TGTGCCAGCAGCCCACCTCGGTGGGGCGGGGACTCCTACGAGCAGTACTTC,CASSPPRWGGDSYEQYF
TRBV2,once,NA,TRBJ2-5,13,TGTGCCAGCATCCGAGGGCCCCAAGAGACCCAGTACTTC,CASIRGPQETQYF
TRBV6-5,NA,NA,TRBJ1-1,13,TGTGCCAGCAGTTTTGCAGGGAACACTGAAGCTTTCTTT,CASSFAGNTEAFF
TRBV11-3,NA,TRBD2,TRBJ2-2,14,TGTGCCAGCAGCTTAGAAGTCGGGAGGCGGGAGCTGTTTTTT,CASSLEVGRRELFF
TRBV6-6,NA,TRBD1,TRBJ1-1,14,TGTGCCAGCAGTCGAACAGGGGGCAACACTGAAGCTTTCTTT,CASSRTGGNTEAFF
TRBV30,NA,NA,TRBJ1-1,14,TGTGCCTGGAGTGTCGAGGGTAGGAGGACTGAAGCTTTCTTT,CAWSVEGRRTEAFF
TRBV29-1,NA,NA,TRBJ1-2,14,TGCAGCGTTGAAGTGAGGGCGAGCCGTTATGGCTACACCTTC,CSVEVRASRYGYTF
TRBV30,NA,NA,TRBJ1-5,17,TGTGCCTGGAGTGCACACCGGACAGCTTATAGCAATCAGCCCCAGCATTTT,CAWSAHRTAYSNQPQHF
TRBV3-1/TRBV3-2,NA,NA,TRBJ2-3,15,TGTGCCAGCAGCCAAGCTGCCTACCCCACAGATACGCAGTATTTT,CASSQAAYPTDTQYF
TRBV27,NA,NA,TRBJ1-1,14,TGTGCCAGCAGTTCCGGGACACCCAACACTGAAGCTTTCTTT,CASSSGTPNTEAFF
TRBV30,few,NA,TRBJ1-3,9,TGTGCCTGGACCCCGACCATATATTTT,CAWTPTIYF
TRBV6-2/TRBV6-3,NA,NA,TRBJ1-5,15,TGTGCCAGCAGCTTAGGGGGTACATCGGTTCAGCCCCAGCATTTT,CASSLGGTSVQPQHF
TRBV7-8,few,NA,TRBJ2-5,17,TGTGCCAGCAGCCCACGAGGGGGATACAGAGATCACGGGACCCAGTACTTC,CASSPRGGYRDHGTQYF
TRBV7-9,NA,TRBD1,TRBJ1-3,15,TGTGCCAGCAGCTCACGGGACAGGCAGGATAACACCATATATTTT,CASSSRDRQDNTIYF